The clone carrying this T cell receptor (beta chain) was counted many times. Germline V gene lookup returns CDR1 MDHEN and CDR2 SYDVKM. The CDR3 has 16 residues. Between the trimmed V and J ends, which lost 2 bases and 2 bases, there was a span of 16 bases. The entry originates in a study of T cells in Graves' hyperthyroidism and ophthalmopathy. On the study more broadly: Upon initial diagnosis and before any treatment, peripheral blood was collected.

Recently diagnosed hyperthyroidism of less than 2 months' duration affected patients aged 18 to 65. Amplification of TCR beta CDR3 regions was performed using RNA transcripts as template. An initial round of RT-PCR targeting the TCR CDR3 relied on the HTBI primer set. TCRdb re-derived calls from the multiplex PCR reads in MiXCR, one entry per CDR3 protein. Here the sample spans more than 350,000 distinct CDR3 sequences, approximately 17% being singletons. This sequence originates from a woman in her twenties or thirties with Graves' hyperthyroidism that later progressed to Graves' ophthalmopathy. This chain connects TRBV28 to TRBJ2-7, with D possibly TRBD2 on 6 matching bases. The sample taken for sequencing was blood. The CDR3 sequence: CASSLGGTGITYEQYF. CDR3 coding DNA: TGTGCCAGCAGTTTAGGGGGGACTGGGATTACCTACGAGCAGTACTTC.